This TCR beta chain appears in the sequencing data of a study of T cells in Graves' hyperthyroidism and ophthalmopathy. With a duration under 2 months, the hyperthyroidism was newly diagnosed in patients aged 18 to 65. Lactation, pregnancy, other autoimmune disease or uncontrolled infection excluded patients. The diagnostic basis comprised clinical symptoms, serum thyroxine and TRAb, thyroid ultrasound and orbital computed tomography. V lost 0 bases and J 6 bases, leaving 9 bases between the germline ends. This CDR3 spans 13 amino acids. Germline V lookup: CDR1 SGHNT, CDR2 YYREEE (reference sequence). There are many counts of this clonotype. TCR beta CDR3 sequences were amplified from RNA transcripts. A first-round RT-PCR of the TCR CDR3 used the HTBI primer set. MiXCR, run by TCRdb on the multiplex PCR reads, gives a single entry per CDR3 protein. The sample yields fewer than 750,000 distinct CDR3 sequences, around 42% seen once.

Sample: peripheral blood or thyroid tissue (not recorded which). This TCR derives from a woman between 18 and 29 years old with Graves' hyperthyroidism. V is TRBV5-4 and J is TRBJ1-2; the D gene is possibly TRBD1 (5 bases). DNA for the CDR3: TGTGCCAGCAGCTTGGTAAGGGGAAATGGCTACACCTTC. Translation gives CASSLVRGNGYTF. The variable domain in full, completed from reference TRBV5-4 and TRBJ1-2, reads ETGVTQSPTHLIKTRGQQVTLRCSSQSGHNTVSWYQQALGQGPQFIFQYYREEENGRGNFPPRFSGLQFPNYSSELNVNALELDDSALYLCASSLVRGNGYTFGSGTRLTVV.